This TCR beta chain was identified in a study of cytomegalovirus exposure and HLA in healthy donors. Study-level results: Presence/absence analyses assumed roughly uniform sequencing depth across donors. TCR beta V segments were, for the most part, productive about 87% or about 30% of the time in an earlier analysis.

The CDR3 contains 15 residues. Trimming at V came to 5 bases and at J to 2 bases, leaving 6 bases not matched to a gene. Germline values: CDR1 SGHRS, CDR2 YFSETQ. This clone was seen a single time. The antigen is not known. Amplification used 60 Vbeta primers and 13 Jbeta primers. Some clones are missing from TCRdb's copy, which holds only in-frame ones; the method was immunoSEQ multiplex PCR. The sample contains some 140,000 clones, approximately 85% of which appear only once. Donors showed nominal health when sampled, although they likely had unrecorded immune exposures. Sequencing was carried out using PBMCs. The receptor comes from a woman aged 25 to 39 in good health and CMV-seropositive. This chain links TRBV5-1 with TRBJ2-7; 11 nucleotides match TRBD2. Here the CDR3 reads CASRLGTSGPYEQYF. The CDR3, as DNA: TGCGCCAGCAGGCTCGGGACTAGCGGCCCCTACGAGCAGTACTTC.